Sequencing of this TCR beta chain was carried out in a study of blood T cell repertoires in COVID-19. Study information: Donors in the United States, Italy and Spain gave samples during acute or convalescent COVID-19.

The V gene's germline CDR1 is SGHKS and CDR2 YYEKEE (reference sequence). The CDR3 loop spans 14 amino acids. Trimming removed 0 bases at V and 7 bases at J, with 11 bases between. TCRdb's table, derived via immunoSEQ multiplex PCR, lists solely in-frame clones and lacks some. The sample gives approximately 92,000 clones, around 80% of which show up once; about 8.7% is in the top ten. The clonotype was recovered from a man aged 50-60 years who had recovered from COVID-19. The chain has TRBV5-5 and TRBJ2-1; D possibly corresponds to TRBD2 (5 bases). Material for sequencing was peripheral blood. CDR3 sequence reads: CASSLAGSRNEQFF. The CDR3 DNA is TGTGCCAGCAGCTTGGCGGGGTCCAGGAATGAGCAGTTCTTC.